This entry is about one TCR beta chain. Time point of the sample: 5 to 6 months of natalizumab therapy. Trimming pared 1 base from V and 0 bases from J, leaving 9 bases between. Germline loops: CDR1 LNHNV, CDR2 YYDKDF (reference sequence). There are 15 residues in the CDR3. Data came from immunoSEQ multiplex PCR; TCRdb stores just in-frame clones and leaves some out. The profile covers 25,000 to 35,000 clones, with approximately 89% appearing a single time and approximately 1.5% taken by the ten largest. The source of the sample is a study of multiple sclerosis patients with progressive multifocal leukoencephalopathy.

The source material was PBMCs, sampled from a patient treated with natalizumab. The receptor comes from a human donor with multiple sclerosis. This chain joins TRBV15 and TRBJ1-1; possibly TRBD1 for D (5 bases). CDR3 nucleotides: TGTGCCACCAGCAGAGGTCAGGGAGTGAACACTGAAGCTTTCTTT. Its translation is CATSRGQGVNTEAFF.